Described below is a single TCR beta chain sequence and its context. The sample comes from a study of blood T cell repertoires in COVID-19. This CDR3 has 14 amino acids. CDR1 MDHEN and CDR2 SYDVKM come from the germline V gene. The V and J ends lost 8 bases and 3 bases respectively, with 17 bases between them. How the authors handled the data: The assay estimated nucleated cells by amplifying reference gene primers. The table came from immunoSEQ multiplex PCR; TCRdb's copy has only in-frame clones and leaves some out. Clone size and V and J calls were adopted from that table, with D and trimming inferred from the DNA. The repertoire holds 50,000 to 60,000 clones, with 85% as singletons.

This clonotype was obtained from a human donor in a cohort sampled during active COVID-19. The rearrangement links TRBV28 to TRBJ2-7; D is perhaps TRBD2 (6 bases). Sample: peripheral blood. Written as DNA, the CDR3 is TGTGCCAGCGGTCTACGGGGAGGCAACTACGAGCAGTACTTC. Amino acids: CASGLRGGNYEQYF.